The TCR beta chain under discussion was sequenced for a study of blood T cell repertoires in COVID-19. Study at large: From the United States, Italy and Spain came samples of acute and convalescent COVID-19. Sample material is recorded as cDNA or gDNA derived from T cells, B-cell-depleted T cells, or PBMCs.

Original data processing: Estimation of nucleated cell counts was performed using reference gene primer amplification. Clones were read by immunoSEQ multiplex PCR, and TCRdb kept only the in-frame ones, dropping some. Clone size and the V and J calls come from that table; the DNA yielded D and trimming. The sample gives some 150,000 clones, around 80% of which show up once; over 8% is in the top ten. Germline-derived CDR1 and CDR2 are SGHRS and YFSETQ. V was trimmed by 1 base and J by 1 base, leaving 13 bases between them. The length of the CDR3 is 16 residues. The source material was peripheral blood. V usage is TRBV5-1 and J usage is TRBJ2-3; TRBD2 might be the D (7 bases). The clonotype was recovered from a woman aged 50 to 65 with acute or convalescent COVID-19. The CDR3 loop reads CASSLSGGLRTDTQYF. CDR3 coding DNA: TGCGCCAGCAGCTTGTCGGGGGGCCTTCGCACAGATACGCAGTATTTT. Complete variable domain (other parts from reference TRBV5-1 and TRBJ2-3): KAGVTQTPRYLIKTRGQQVTLSCSPISGHRSVSWYQQTPGQGLQFLFEYFSETQRNKGNFPGRFSGRQFSNSRSEMNVSTLELGDSALYLCASSLSGGLRTDTQYFGPGTRLTVL.